This TCR beta chain was obtained from a study of T cell repertoires in cytomegalovirus infection. Background on the study: Public TCR beta signatures were indicative of both CMV infection and a matching HLA type.

Overall study results and limits: Adding up the frequency of public TCR beta families identified people who carried CMV plus the relevant HLA.

The CDR3 length is 13 residues. V lost 4 bases and J 4 bases, leaving 10 bases between the germline ends. Germline lookup yields CDR1 SGHDN and CDR2 FVKESK. This clonotype has more than one count but fewer than ten. No antigen is known for it. TCRdb re-analysed the reads in MiXCR, keeping a single row per CDR3 protein. The repertoire holds around 750,000 distinct CDR3 sequences, with approximately 32% as singletons. The sequence was collected from a human donor in good health (CMV status not recorded). Some clones in this sample may be carry-over from other donors' samples. Here the sequenced sample was cultured CD8+ T cells from PBMCs, taken from culture after CMV antigen stimulation. The chain carries TRBV14 and TRBJ1-2; D is uncertain. The CDR3, as DNA: TGTGCCAGCAGCCCAATCCAAGGCTATGGCTACACCTTC. It encodes CASSPIQGYGYTF.